The 17 T cell receptor beta chains in this list originate from one sample, sequenced in a study of control samples from healthy donors and cancer patients. The method was immunoSEQ multiplex PCR; TCRdb's version includes in-frame clones alone and lacks a portion of them. The profile shows about 190,000 clones, about 90% of them singletons. Sequenced sample: blood. The receptors come from a man aged 30 to 45 in good health.

The chain links TRBV11-2 to TRBJ1-1; a weak D match, TRBD1 (5 bases). The germline V gene encodes CDR1 SGHAT and CDR2 FQNNGV. Trimming cost V 3 bases and J 4 bases, with 15 bases left between them. The CDR3 runs to 15 residues. The CDR3 DNA reads as TGTGCCAGCAGCTTGACAGCGGACCAGAGCACTGAAGCTTTCTTT. Amino acid sequence: CASSLTADQSTEAFF.

The rearrangement joins TRBV10-3 to TRBJ2-7, with unresolved D. The CDR3 has 14 amino acids. Germline CDR1 ENHRY, CDR2 SYGVKD. Trimming took 7 bases from V and 3 from J, leaving 16 bases between them. The CDR3 bases are TGTGCCATCAACCTACACGGCCCCCTCTACGAGCAGTACTTC. This encodes CAINLHGPLYEQYF.

The J gene is TRBJ2-4, the V gene TRBV19, with a weak D call TRBD2 (6 bases). The CDR3 has 16 residues. V was clipped by 4 bases and J by 2 bases, with 15 bases between them. Germline CDR1 and CDR2: LNHDA and SQIVND (reference sequence). CDR3 sequence: CASSRQGEVTKNIQYF. CDR3 nucleotides: TGTGCCAGTAGTAGACAAGGGGAGGTGACCAAAAACATTCAGTACTTC.

The rearrangement uses TRBV5-1 and TRBJ2-3, with a weak D call TRBD2 (5 bases). V lost 4 bases and J lost 4, with 10 bases in between. The CDR3 spans 13 residues. Germline V lookup: CDR1 SGHRS, CDR2 YFSETQ. The CDR3 nucleotides are TGCGCCAGCAGCAAAGTCGGGGCAGATACGCAGTATTTT. Translating it yields CASSKVGADTQYF.

The chain joins TRBV5-6 to TRBJ1-1; perhaps TRBD1 as D (6 bases). Trimming stripped 3 bases from V and 4 bases from J, with 13 bases between. The CDR3 totals 14 residues. Germline V lookup: CDR1 SGHDT, CDR2 YYEEEE. The CDR3 DNA reads TGTGCCAGCAGCTACTTATCGGACAGCACTGAAGCTTTCTTT. Amino acids: CASSYLSDSTEAFF. Supplemented by reference TRBV5-6 and TRBJ1-1, the full variable domain reads DAGVTQSPTHLIKTRGQQVTLRCSPKSGHDTVSWYQQALGQGPQFIFQYYEEEERQRGNFPDRFSGHQFPNYSSELNVNALLLGDSALYLCASSYLSDSTEAFFGQGTRLTVV.

The chain uses TRBV6-5 and TRBJ2-3, with D tentatively TRBD2 (5 bases). Germline V gene lookup returns CDR1 MNHEY and CDR2 SVGAGI. The CDR3 contains 15 residues. The germline V and J ends were trimmed by 2 bases and 0 bases, with 9 bases remaining between them. CDR3 bases: TGTGCCAGCAGTTACGTGGGCGGGAGCACAGATACGCAGTATTTT. The encoded protein is CASSYVGGSTDTQYF.

This clone occurred a few times. The CDR3 loop is CASTPGGNQPQHF. The DNA of the CDR3 is TGTGCCAGCACCCCCGGTGGCAATCAGCCCCAGCATTTT. The chain links TRBV6-5 to TRBJ1-5; D ambiguous. Per germline, CDR1 MNHEY and CDR2 SVGAGI. The ends were cut back, 7 bases at V and 2 bases at J, with 9 bases in the middle. This CDR3 has 13 residues.

The J gene is TRBJ1-1, the V gene TRBV19, with TRBD1 matching 9 bases. Trimming took 5 bases from V and 11 from J; bases not matched to a gene: 12. Germline CDR1 and CDR2: LNHDA and SQIVND (reference sequence). The CDR3 is made up of 14 amino acids. CDR3 DNA sequence: TGTGCCAGTAGTCCCCGGACAGGGGACATGAGGGCTTTCTTT. Protein: CASSPRTGDMRAFF.

The sample holds a few counts of this clone. This chain connects TRBV6-5 to TRBJ1-5; D gene uncertain. CDR3 length: 15 amino acids. Germline V CDR1 and CDR2: MNHEY, SVGAGI. The V end was cut by 0 bases, the J end by 0 bases, with 6 bases between. CDR3 nucleotides: TGTGCCAGCAGTTACTCGTATGATAGCAATCAGCCCCAGCATTTT. It specifies CASSYSYDSNQPQHF.

The chain has TRBV15 and TRBJ1-4, with TRBD1 matching over 10 bases. With 3 bases clipped from V and 8 bases from J, the junction kept 12 bases outside the gene matches. Germline assignment: CDR1 LNHNV and CDR2 YYDKDF (reference sequence). The CDR3 covers 17 residues. CDR3 sequence reads: CATSSPIETGGWEKLFF. The CDR3 coding sequence is TGTGCCACCAGCAGTCCCATTGAGACAGGGGGCTGGGAAAAACTGTTTTTT.

This chain's CDR3 is CASSFRGGTEAFF. CDR3 DNA sequence: TGTGCCAGCAGCTTCCGTGGTGGGACTGAAGCTTTCTTT. V and J are TRBV13 and TRBJ1-1, with D unresolved. Germline loops: CDR1 PRHDT, CDR2 FYEKMQ (reference sequence). The CDR3 has 13 amino acids. With 3 bases removed from V and 5 bases from J, the gap between germline ends came to 10 bases.

The chain joins TRBV29-1 to TRBJ1-5; D gene ambiguous. In germline, CDR1 is SQVTM, CDR2 ANQGSEA. Deletions cut 7 bases from V and 6 bases from J, with 4 bases between. The CDR3 is 9 amino acids. This chain's CDR3 is CSASQPQHF. The CDR3 DNA is TGCAGCGCAAGTCAGCCCCAGCATTTT. The whole variable domain, remainder taken from reference TRBV29-1 and TRBJ1-5, is SAVISQKPSRDICQRGTSLTIQCQVDSQVTMMFWYRQQPGQSLTLIATANQGSEATYESGFVIDKFPISRPNLTFSTLTVSNMSPEDSSIYLCSASQPQHFGDGTRLSIL.

On this clone itself: Other DNA variants within this sample encode the same CDR3. The CDR3: CASSIGIGNTEAFF. Here the CDR3 DNA reads TGTGCCAGTAGTATTGGGATTGGGAACACTGAAGCTTTCTTT. The chain has TRBV19 and TRBJ1-1, with no clear D. Per the germline V gene, CDR1 is LNHDA and CDR2 is SQIVND (reference sequence). The CDR3 length is 14 residues. V was shortened by 3 bases and J by 1 base, with 9 bases between the two germline ends. Full variable domain (outside the CDR3, taken from reference TRBV19 and TRBJ1-1): DGGITQSPKYLFRKEGQNVTLSCEQNLNHDAMYWYRQDPGQGLRLIYYSQIVNDFQKGDIAEGYSVSREKKESFPLTVTSAQKNPTAFYLCASSIGIGNTEAFFGQGTRLTVV.

This chain connects TRBV30 to TRBJ2-5, with 10 bases that match TRBD1. The V gene's germline CDR1 is GTSNPN and CDR2 SVGIG (reference sequence). There are 15 residues in the CDR3. After removal of 0 bases from V and 2 bases from J, the junction contained 3 bases not matched to a gene. The CDR3 nucleotides read TGTGCCTGGAGTGTAGGGGGACAGGGGCAAGAGACCCAGTACTTC. Its protein product is CAWSVGGQGQETQYF.

This chain links TRBV5-1 with TRBJ2-6; D is undetermined. Trimming left V 3 bases short and J 0 bases short, with 13 bases between. This CDR3 region has 17 residues. Looked up from germline, CDR1 is SGHRS and CDR2 is YFSETQ. CDR3 sequence (DNA): TGCGCCAGCAGCTGGGCGATTAGCAGCTCTGGGGCCAACGTCCTGACTTTC. This gives the protein CASSWAISSSGANVLTF.

The V and J genes are TRBV6-5 and TRBJ1-2; 8 nucleotides agree with TRBD1. Unmatched junction bases numbered 7, after V lost 6 bases and J lost 1 base. The CDR3 is made up of 15 amino acids. Germline values: CDR1 MNHEY, CDR2 SVGAGI. CDR3 DNA: TGTGCCAGCAGGAAACAGGGGGGAGATAACTATGGCTACACCTTC. Amino acids: CASRKQGGDNYGYTF.

J is TRBJ1-1 and V is TRBV5-1, with a weak D call TRBD1 (5 bases). The CDR3 has 13 residues. From germline, CDR1 is SGHRS and CDR2 YFSETQ. The V gene lost 4 bases and the J gene lost 6 bases, with 13 bases spanning the gap. As DNA, the CDR3 is TGCGCCAGCAGCCGTGACCGGGGACCTGAAGCTTTCTTT. It yields the protein CASSRDRGPEAFF.